This T cell receptor (beta chain) was recovered during a study of shared clonotypes between healthy human individuals. CD45RO-negative cells were positively selected for CCR7, leaving out terminally differentiated effector memory CD45RA+ cells. Germline CDR1 LNHDA, CDR2 SQIVND (reference sequence). J lost 6 bases, V lost 3 bases, and 13 bases had no gene match. The CDR3 length is 16 residues. Using immunoSEQ multiplex PCR, the repertoire was profiled, and TCRdb retains in-frame clones only, with some absent. Among hundreds of thousands of clones listed, approximately 96% were seen once. Whole-study results and caveats: Across subsets, estimated richness was generally greater for naive than for memory populations.

This clone was recorded once. No antigen is known for it. The chain joins TRBV19 to TRBJ2-7, with 8 bases that match TRBD2. Material for sequencing was naive CD8+ T cells sorted from blood. This TCR was sampled from a woman younger than 45 in good health. The CDR3 reads CASSIDRREAPPEQYF. The CDR3 nucleotides read TGTGCCAGTAGTATTGATAGGCGGGAGGCCCCTCCCGAGCAGTACTTC. The variable domain in full, with the rest retrieved from reference TRBV19 and TRBJ2-7, is DGGITQSPKYLFRKEGQNVTLSCEQNLNHDAMYWYRQDPGQGLRLIYYSQIVNDFQKGDIAEGYSVSREKKESFPLTVTSAQKNPTAFYLCASSIDRREAPPEQYFGPGTRLTVT.